The 29 T cell receptor beta chains below were found in one sample sequenced in a study of T cell changes during pregnancy in multiple sclerosis. Sequencing was performed with immunoSEQ multiplex PCR; in TCRdb, only in-frame clones are kept and a portion is missing. The repertoire holds around 110,000 clones, with 80% to 95% as singletons. Sequences were derived from peripheral blood, sampled after pregnancy. These receptors originate from a female donor with multiple sclerosis, enrolled in a pregnancy study.

The V gene is TRBV5-4, the J gene TRBJ2-3, with 14 bases that match TRBD2. J gave up 4 bases and V 4 bases, and 8 bases lay outside the gene matches. The CDR3 is 17 residues long. The V gene's germline CDR1 is SGHNT and CDR2 YYREEE (reference sequence). DNA for the CDR3: TGTGCCAGCAGCCCTCCCCGACTAGCGGGGGGGTCAGATACGCAGTATTTT. It encodes CASSPPRLAGGSDTQYF.

The chain has TRBV5-1 and TRBJ2-1; 14 positions match TRBD2. Germline assignment: CDR1 SGHRS and CDR2 YFSETQ. The trim removed 3 bases at V and 5 bases at J, leaving 7 bases unmatched. The CDR3 has 17 residues. This CDR3 reads CASSWGTSGSSHNEQFF. The CDR3 DNA follows: TGCGCCAGCAGCTGGGGGACTAGCGGGAGTAGCCACAATGAGCAGTTCTTC.

The chain is built from TRBV28 and TRBJ2-1; TRBD2 matches at 9 bases. From germline, CDR1 is MDHEN and CDR2 SYDVKM. CDR3 length: 14 amino acids. J gave up 5 bases and V 7 bases, and 6 bases lay outside the gene matches. In DNA form, the CDR3 reads TGTGCCAGCATGTGGGCTAGCGGGAACAATGAGCAGTTCTTC. This encodes CASMWASGNNEQFF.

This sequence joins TRBV7-3 and TRBJ2-2; the D gene is possibly TRBD1 (6 bases). Germline values: CDR1 SGHTA, CDR2 FQGTGA. The CDR3 covers 16 residues. Trimming pared 5 bases from V and 5 bases from J, leaving 18 bases between. The CDR3 here is CASSPIGGVGTGELFF. The CDR3 nucleotides are TGTGCCAGCAGCCCCATAGGGGGAGTCGGGACCGGGGAGCTGTTTTTT.

In DNA form, the CDR3 reads TGTGCCAGCTCACTGGGGCTCGTCACTGAAGCTTTCTTT. Translated, it gives CASSLGLVTEAFF. The chain couples TRBV18 to TRBJ1-1; tentatively, D is TRBD1 (5 bases). V was clipped by 4 bases and J by 4 bases, with 10 bases between them. This CDR3 is built from 13 residues. Per the germline V gene, CDR1 is KGHSH and CDR2 is LQKENI.

The rearrangement joins TRBV7-3 to TRBJ2-2, with 9 bases that match TRBD2. Germline CDR1 is SGHTA and CDR2 is FQGTGA. This CDR3 region has 19 residues. V trimming: 4 bases; J trimming: 0 bases; junction bases outside the gene matches: 12. CDR3 loop: CASSSIRETSGANTGELFF. CDR3 DNA: TGTGCCAGCAGCTCCATTCGAGAGACTAGCGGCGCGAACACCGGGGAGCTGTTTTTT.

The chain combines TRBV5-1 with TRBJ2-5, with TRBD2 identical over 8 bases. V was clipped by 2 bases and J by 2 bases; unmatched bases: 5. The CDR3 contains 15 residues. Germline V gene data show CDR1 as SGHRS and CDR2 as YFSETQ. In DNA form, the CDR3 reads TGCGCCAGCAGCTTAAGCGGGAGTGGGCAAGAGACCCAGTACTTC. Translated, it gives CASSLSGSGQETQYF. Together with reference TRBV5-1 and TRBJ2-5, the CDR3 gives the full variable domain: KAGVTQTPRYLIKTRGQQVTLSCSPISGHRSVSWYQQTPGQGLQFLFEYFSETQRNKGNFPGRFSGRQFSNSRSEMNVSTLELGDSALYLCASSLSGSGQETQYFGPGTRLLVL.

The rearrangement links TRBV4-1 to TRBJ1-5; perhaps TRBD1 as D (5 bases). The CDR3 is made up of 14 amino acids. Per the germline V gene, CDR1 is MGHRA and CDR2 is YSYEKL. Trimming removed 1 base at V and 5 bases at J, with 9 bases between. The CDR3 reads CASSQAPRDQPQHF. In DNA form, the CDR3 reads TGCGCCAGCAGCCAAGCCCCCAGGGATCAGCCCCAGCATTTT.

The rearrangement uses TRBV19 and TRBJ1-5; D ambiguous. The CDR3 runs to 14 residues. The V gene's germline CDR1 is LNHDA and CDR2 SQIVND (reference sequence). V was trimmed by 5 bases and J by 0 bases, leaving 8 bases between them. CDR3: CASSLSYSNQPQHF. DNA of the CDR3: TGTGCCAGTAGTCTATCGTATAGCAATCAGCCCCAGCATTTT.

As for this clone: The same CDR3 arises from other DNA sequences in this sample as well. This sequence joins TRBV27 and TRBJ2-3; 9 bases match TRBD1. The CDR3 runs 15 residues. Germline values: CDR1 MNHEY, CDR2 SMNVEV (reference sequence). J was trimmed by 0 bases and V by 6 bases; bases with no gene match: 4. In DNA, the CDR3 is TGTGCCAGCAGCCCAGGACAGGGGAGCACAGATACGCAGTATTTT. Encoded protein: CASSPGQGSTDTQYF.

This chain joins TRBV5-4 and TRBJ2-5; 9 nucleotides line up with TRBD2. The CDR3 contains 14 residues. CDR1 is SGHNT and CDR2 is YYREEE in the germline V gene (reference sequence). V shed 4 bases, J shed 4 bases, and the junction held 5 bases outside the gene matches. The CDR3 is CASSPAGGRETQYF. Written as DNA, the CDR3 is TGTGCCAGCAGCCCGGCGGGGGGGCGAGAGACCCAGTACTTC.

The gene calls are TRBV6-5 and TRBJ2-7, with TRBD2 matching over 8 bases. V gave up 5 bases and J gave up 1 base; unmatched junction bases: 7. The germline CDR1 and CDR2 sequences are MNHEY and SVGAGI. There are 15 residues in the CDR3. The CDR3: CASSLSGGGSYEQYF. For the CDR3, the DNA is TGTGCCAGCAGTCTATCGGGCGGGGGGTCCTACGAGCAGTACTTC.

This sequence joins TRBV5-1 and TRBJ1-2, with a possible D match to TRBD1 (6 bases). The germline V gene has CDR1 SGHRS and CDR2 YFSETQ. Trimming pared 0 bases from V and 0 bases from J, leaving 6 bases between. This CDR3 comprises 14 residues. The CDR3 DNA is TGCGCCAGCAGCTTGGAGGGGGCTAACTATGGCTACACCTTC. This codes for CASSLEGANYGYTF.

The table lists this clone with a few counts. Compared with germline, one end of the junction differs, possibly owing to a read error. The chain links TRBV12-5 to TRBJ1-1; D is ambiguous. The V gene's germline CDR1 is LGHNT and CDR2 FRNRAP. CDR3 length equals 12 residues. The CDR3 region is CASGSGNAEAFF. The CDR3 nucleotides read TGTGCTAGTGGCTCGGGGAACGCTGAAGCTTTCTTT.

The rearrangement uses TRBV18 and TRBJ1-4; tentatively, D is TRBD1 (6 bases). This CDR3 comprises 16 residues. With 3 bases removed from V and 11 bases from J, the gap between germline ends came to 22 bases. CDR1 KGHSH and CDR2 LQKENI come from the germline V gene. The CDR3 reads CASSPGAGSRLGKLFF. For the CDR3, the DNA is TGTGCCAGCTCACCGGGGGCAGGGAGCCGTCTTGGGAAACTGTTTTTT.

The chain uses TRBV27 and TRBJ2-3; the D gene is possibly TRBD2 (6 bases). The CDR3 covers 15 residues. Per germline, CDR1 MNHEY and CDR2 SMNVEV (reference sequence). Trimming took off 2 bases at V and 4 bases at J, with 13 bases between the two ends. The CDR3 loop reads CASSLRAGTADTQYF. As DNA, the CDR3 is TGTGCCAGCAGTTTAAGAGCGGGTACGGCAGATACGCAGTATTTT.

This chain uses TRBV19 with TRBJ2-5; D is undetermined. The CDR3 extends over 15 amino acids. Trimming took off 3 bases at V and 2 bases at J, with 13 bases between the two ends. Germline loops: CDR1 LNHDA, CDR2 SQIVND (reference sequence). In nucleotides, the CDR3 is TGTGCCAGTAGTATCCCACACGGGTCTCAAGAGACCCAGTACTTC. This gives the protein CASSIPHGSQETQYF.

This chain links TRBV2 with TRBJ1-3; D ambiguous. CDR3 length: 15 residues. CDR1 and CDR2 from the germline V gene are SNHLY and FYNNEI. Trimming left V 6 bases short and J 0 bases short, with 12 bases between. The CDR3 sequence: CASSESMSSGNTIYF. CDR3 in DNA: TGTGCCAGCAGCGAATCAATGAGCTCTGGAAACACCATATATTTT.

This chain connects TRBV5-4 to TRBJ1-3; D ambiguous. The CDR3 is 15 residues long. Deletions cut 4 bases from V and 2 bases from J, with 13 bases between. In germline, CDR1 is SGHNT, CDR2 YYREEE (reference sequence). As DNA, the CDR3 is TGTGCCAGCAGCCCAGAATTCCCCCCTGGAAACACCATATATTTT. Protein: CASSPEFPPGNTIYF.

CDR3 sequence: CASSPPWTGSTDTQYF. CDR3 nucleotide sequence: TGTGCCAGTAGTCCCCCCTGGACAGGTAGCACAGATACGCAGTATTTT. This chain connects TRBV19 to TRBJ2-3; TRBD1 aligns across 7 bases. Germline CDR1 LNHDA, CDR2 SQIVND (reference sequence). The CDR3 sequence is 16 residues long. With V trimmed by 5 bases and J by 0 bases, 8 bases remained unmatched. Full variable domain (rest looked up from reference TRBV19 and TRBJ2-3): DGGITQSPKYLFRKEGQNVTLSCEQNLNHDAMYWYRQDPGQGLRLIYYSQIVNDFQKGDIAEGYSVSREKKESFPLTVTSAQKNPTAFYLCASSPPWTGSTDTQYFGPGTRLTVL.

The CDR3 here is CASSSDSPVYGYTF. The CDR3 bases are TGCGCCAGCAGCTCGGACAGTCCCGTCTATGGCTACACCTTC. The gene calls are TRBV5-1 and TRBJ1-2; a possible D gene is TRBD1 (6 bases). V lost 3 bases and J 4 bases, leaving 13 bases between the germline ends. Per germline, CDR1 SGHRS and CDR2 YFSETQ. The CDR3 has 14 residues.

CDR3 DNA: TGTGCCAGCAGTGAACAGGGAAGCACTGAAGCTTTCTTT. It is translated as CASSEQGSTEAFF. V usage is TRBV6-1 and J usage is TRBJ1-1; the D gene is possibly TRBD1 (5 bases). The CDR3 runs 13 residues. V was cut by 2 bases and J by 4 bases, with 8 bases left in between. Germline lookup yields CDR1 MNHNS and CDR2 SASEGT.

The chain is built from TRBV12-5 and TRBJ2-7; tentatively, D is TRBD1 (5 bases). The CDR3 consists of 18 residues. The germline V and J ends were trimmed by 6 bases and 9 bases, with 33 bases remaining between them. Germline V lookup: CDR1 LGHNT, CDR2 FRNRAP. CDR3 sequence: CASGLRILLMDKVKGQYF. CDR3 nucleotides: TGTGCTAGTGGACTACGGATATTACTCATGGACAAGGTGAAGGGGCAGTACTTC.

This clone came up a few times. The chain employs TRBV18 and TRBJ1-5, with D possibly being TRBD1 (5 bases). Trimming pared 2 bases from V and 7 bases from J, leaving 9 bases between. This CDR3 region has 13 residues. The germline V gene has CDR1 KGHSH and CDR2 LQKENI. The CDR3, as DNA: TGTGCCAGCTCACCAGGGGGGTTCCAGCCCCAGCATTTT. This gives the protein CASSPGGFQPQHF.

This chain joins TRBV5-4 and TRBJ2-5; D is possibly TRBD2 (6 bases). The CDR3 is made up of 17 amino acids. The germline V and J ends were trimmed by 3 bases and 0 bases, with 18 bases remaining between them. Germline V CDR1 and CDR2: SGHNT, YYREEE (reference sequence). CDR3 nucleotides: TGTGCCAGCAGCTCCCTCCTGACCCGGGACTACCAAGAGACCCAGTACTTC. It codes for CASSSLLTRDYQETQYF.

The genes are TRBV7-2 and TRBJ1-6, with 7 bases identical to TRBD1. V lost 7 bases, J lost 9 bases, and 9 bases stayed unmatched. The V gene's germline CDR1 is SGHTA and CDR2 FQGNSA. The CDR3 runs 14 residues. DNA of the CDR3: TGTGCCAGCACGCCGTGGCAGGGGGGTTCACCCCTCCACTTT. Translated, it gives CASTPWQGGSPLHF.

V is TRBV27 and J is TRBJ1-5; tentative D call: TRBD1 (5 bases). Trimming took 3 bases from V and 5 from J, leaving 8 bases between them. The germline CDR1 and CDR2 sequences are MNHEY and SMNVEV (reference sequence). This CDR3 region has 13 residues. This CDR3 reads CASSFVRDQPQHF. In nucleotides, the CDR3 is TGTGCCAGCAGTTTTGTCAGGGATCAGCCCCAGCATTTT.

The CDR3 protein is CATSTLKGGIDTQYF. Here the CDR3 DNA reads TGTGCCACCAGCACTTTGAAGGGAGGCATAGATACGCAGTATTTT. The rearrangement links TRBV15 to TRBJ2-3; D possibly corresponds to TRBD2 (6 bases). The CDR3 is 15 residues long. Germline loops: CDR1 LNHNV, CDR2 YYDKDF (reference sequence). V was shortened by 4 bases and J by 5 bases, with 16 bases between the two germline ends. Full variable domain (remainder filled in from reference TRBV15 and TRBJ2-3): DAMVIQNPRYQVTQFGKPVTLSCSQTLNHNVMYWYQQKSSQAPKLLFHYYDKDFNNEADTPDNFQSRRPNTSFCFLDIRSPGLGDTAMYLCATSTLKGGIDTQYFGPGTRLTVL.

The chain joins TRBV5-4 to TRBJ2-3; TRBD2 aligns across 9 bases. The CDR3 covers 15 residues. V shed 5 bases, J shed 0 bases, and the junction held 4 bases outside the gene matches. Per the germline V gene, CDR1 is SGHNT and CDR2 is YYREEE (reference sequence). The CDR3 DNA is TGTGCCAGCAGTTTTAGCGGGGGCAGCACAGATACGCAGTATTTT. Protein: CASSFSGGSTDTQYF.